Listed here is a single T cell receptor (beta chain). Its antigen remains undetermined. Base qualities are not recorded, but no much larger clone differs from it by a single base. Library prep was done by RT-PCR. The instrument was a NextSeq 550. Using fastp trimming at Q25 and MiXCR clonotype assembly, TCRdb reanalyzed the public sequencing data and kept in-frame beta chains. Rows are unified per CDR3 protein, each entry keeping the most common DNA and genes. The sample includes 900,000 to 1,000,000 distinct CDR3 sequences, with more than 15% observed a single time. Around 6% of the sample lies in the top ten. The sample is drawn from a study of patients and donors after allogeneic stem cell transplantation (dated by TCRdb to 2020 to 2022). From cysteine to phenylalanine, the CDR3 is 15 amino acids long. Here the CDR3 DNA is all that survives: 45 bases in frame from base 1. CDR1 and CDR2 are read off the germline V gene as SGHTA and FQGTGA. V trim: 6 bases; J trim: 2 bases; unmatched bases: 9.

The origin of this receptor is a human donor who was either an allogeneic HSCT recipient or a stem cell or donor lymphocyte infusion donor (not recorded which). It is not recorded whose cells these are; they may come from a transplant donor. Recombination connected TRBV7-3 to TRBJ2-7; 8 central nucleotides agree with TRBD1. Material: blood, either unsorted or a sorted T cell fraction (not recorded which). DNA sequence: TGTGCCAGCAGTACGGCAGGGGGCCGCGCCTACGAGCAGTACTTC. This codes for CASSTAGGRAYEQYF.